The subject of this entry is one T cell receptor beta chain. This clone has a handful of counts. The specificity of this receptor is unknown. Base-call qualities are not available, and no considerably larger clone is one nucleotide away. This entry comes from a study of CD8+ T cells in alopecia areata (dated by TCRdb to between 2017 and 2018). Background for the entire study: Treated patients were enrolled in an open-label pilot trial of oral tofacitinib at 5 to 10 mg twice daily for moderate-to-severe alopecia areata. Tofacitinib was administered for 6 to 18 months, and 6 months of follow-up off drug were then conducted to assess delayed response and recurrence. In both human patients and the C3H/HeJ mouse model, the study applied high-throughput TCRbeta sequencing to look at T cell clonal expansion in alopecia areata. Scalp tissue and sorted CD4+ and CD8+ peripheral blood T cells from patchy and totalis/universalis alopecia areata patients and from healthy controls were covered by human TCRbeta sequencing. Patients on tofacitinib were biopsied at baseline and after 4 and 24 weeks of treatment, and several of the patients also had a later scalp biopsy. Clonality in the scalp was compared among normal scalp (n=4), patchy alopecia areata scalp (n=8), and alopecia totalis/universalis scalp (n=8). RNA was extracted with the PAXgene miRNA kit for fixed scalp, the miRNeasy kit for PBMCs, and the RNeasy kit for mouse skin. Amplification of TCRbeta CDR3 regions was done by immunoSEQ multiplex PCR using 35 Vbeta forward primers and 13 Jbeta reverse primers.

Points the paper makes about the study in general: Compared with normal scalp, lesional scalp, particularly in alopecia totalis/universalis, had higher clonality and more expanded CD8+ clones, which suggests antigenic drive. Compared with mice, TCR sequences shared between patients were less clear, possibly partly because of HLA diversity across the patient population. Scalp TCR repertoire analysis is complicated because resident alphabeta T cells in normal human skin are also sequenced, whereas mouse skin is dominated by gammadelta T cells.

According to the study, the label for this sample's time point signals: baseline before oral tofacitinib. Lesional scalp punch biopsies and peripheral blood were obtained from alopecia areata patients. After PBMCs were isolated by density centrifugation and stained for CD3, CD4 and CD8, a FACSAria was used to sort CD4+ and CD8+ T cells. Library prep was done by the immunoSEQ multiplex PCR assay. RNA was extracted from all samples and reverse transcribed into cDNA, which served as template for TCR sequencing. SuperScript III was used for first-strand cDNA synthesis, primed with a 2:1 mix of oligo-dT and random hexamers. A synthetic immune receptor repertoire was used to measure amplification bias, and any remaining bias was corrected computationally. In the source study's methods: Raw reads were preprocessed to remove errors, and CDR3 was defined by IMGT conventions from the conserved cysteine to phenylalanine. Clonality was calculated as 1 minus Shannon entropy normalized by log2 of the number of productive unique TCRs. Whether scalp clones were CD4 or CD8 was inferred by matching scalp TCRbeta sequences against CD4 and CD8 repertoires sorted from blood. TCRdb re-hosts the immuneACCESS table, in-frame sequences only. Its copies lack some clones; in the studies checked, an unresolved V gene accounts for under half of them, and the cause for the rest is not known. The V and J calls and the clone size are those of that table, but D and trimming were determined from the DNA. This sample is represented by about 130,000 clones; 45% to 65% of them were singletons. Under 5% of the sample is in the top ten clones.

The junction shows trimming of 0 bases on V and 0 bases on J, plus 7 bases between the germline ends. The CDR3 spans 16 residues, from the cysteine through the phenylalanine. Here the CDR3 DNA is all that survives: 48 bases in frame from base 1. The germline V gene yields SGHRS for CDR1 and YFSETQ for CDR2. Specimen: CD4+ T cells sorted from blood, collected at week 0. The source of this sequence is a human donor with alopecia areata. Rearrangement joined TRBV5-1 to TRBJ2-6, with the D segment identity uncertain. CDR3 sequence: CASSLVFDSGANVLTF. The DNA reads TGCGCCAGCAGCTTGGTTTTCGACTCTGGGGCCAACGTCCTGACTTTC.